These T cell receptor beta chains were read from a single sample in a study of blood T cell repertoires in COVID-19. Generated by immunoSEQ multiplex PCR, the TCRdb table keeps only in-frame clones and is missing some. Here the sample spans more than 140,000 clones, roughly four fifths being singletons. What was sequenced was peripheral blood. The receptors here all came from a human donor in a cohort sampled during active COVID-19. Each CDR3 is given with its conserved first and last residue. D genes are given only for firm matches. Only some rows state a clone size, as once, few, many or a class for expanded clones.

V gene	CDR3 length	D gene	J gene	clone size	CDR3 DNA	CDR3 protein
TRBV19	15	TRBD2	TRBJ2-1	-	TGTGCCAGTAGTATGGGAGCGGGACCCTACAATGAGCAGTTCTTC	CASSMGAGPYNEQFF
TRBV5-1	13	-	TRBJ2-5	-	TGCGCCAGCAGCTTGGCAGGGGCGGAGACCCAGTACTTC	CASSLAGAETQYF
TRBV5-8	15	TRBD1	TRBJ2-7	-	TGTGCCAGCAGCTTGGACGGGACAGCCACCTACGAGCAGTACTTC	CASSLDGTATYEQYF
TRBV30	17	-	TRBJ1-6	once	TGTGCCTGGAGTGTACCGGGGTGGGGCTCCTATAATTCACCCCTCCACTTT	CAWSVPGWGSYNSPLHF
TRBV12-3/TRBV12-4	12	-	TRBJ1-1	-	TGTGCCAGCAGTTCCCTCGGCACTGAAGCTTTCTTT	CASSSLGTEAFF
TRBV30	14	TRBD1	TRBJ2-7	-	TGTGCCTGGGTAGGACAGGGGGCATCCTACGAGCAGTACTTC	CAWVGQGASYEQYF
TRBV27	15	-	TRBJ1-1	-	TGTGCCAGCACCCCAGGGGTCGGGGTGAACACTGAAGCTTTCTTT	CASTPGVGVNTEAFF
TRBV19	13	TRBD1	TRBJ1-5	few	TGTGCCAGTAGCCGACAGGGGGGACAGCCCCAGCATTTT	CASSRQGGQPQHF
TRBV28	15	TRBD2	TRBJ2-7	-	TGTGCCAGCAGTCTCAGACTAGCGGGTGTCTACGAGCAGTACTTC	CASSLRLAGVYEQYF
TRBV3-1/TRBV3-2	14	-	TRBJ2-7	-	TGTGCCAGCAGCCCCATCGGGGGAACCTACGAGCAGTACTTC	CASSPIGGTYEQYF
TRBV19	18	TRBD2	TRBJ2-1	-	TGTGCCAGTAGTATAGAAAGACCGGGACTAGTGTTTTACAATGAGCAGTTCTTC	CASSIERPGLVFYNEQFF
TRBV11-2	13	-	TRBJ2-7	-	TGTGCCAGCAGCTTAGAACCCCGGGTCGAGCAGTACTTC	CASSLEPRVEQYF
TRBV7-8	16	-	TRBJ2-7	-	TGTGCCAGCAGCTTACAAGAGATAACGGAGGCCGACGAGCAGTACTTC	CASSLQEITEADEQYF
TRBV19	13	-	TRBJ1-1	-	TGTGCCAGTAGTCTCACAGGAGACACTGAAGCTTTCTTT	CASSLTGDTEAFF
TRBV5-1	14	-	TRBJ1-3	-	TGCGCCAGCAGCTTGGGGGGCCCGGGAAACACCATATATTTT	CASSLGGPGNTIYF
TRBV5-1	15	TRBD1	TRBJ1-2	-	TGCGCCAGCAGCTTGGCCTCCAGGGGGACCTATGGCTACACCTTC	CASSLASRGTYGYTF
TRBV5-1	12	-	TRBJ2-7	-	TGCGCCAGCAGCGTAGACAGCTACGAGCAGTACTTC	CASSVDSYEQYF
TRBV27	14	-	TRBJ2-7	-	TGTGCCAGCAGTACCCGGGTCAGCTCCTACGAGCAGTACTTC	CASSTRVSSYEQYF
TRBV3-1/TRBV3-2	17	TRBD1	TRBJ1-2	-	TGTGCCAGCAGCCATTCGGGACAGGGGGCTTTCAACTATGGCTACACCTTC	CASSHSGQGAFNYGYTF
TRBV19	13	-	TRBJ2-7	-	TGTGCCAGTAGTATAGCCTCTAACTACGAGCAGTACTTC	CASSIASNYEQYF
TRBV2	15	TRBD1	TRBJ1-1	-	TGTGCCAGCAGTGAAATGGGACAGGGTGTCACTGAAGCTTTCTTT	CASSEMGQGVTEAFF
TRBV27	15	-	TRBJ1-2	-	TGTGCCAGCAATGACACCGACGAATTTAACTATGGCTACACCTTC	CASNDTDEFNYGYTF
TRBV4-1	15	-	TRBJ1-1	-	TGCGCCAGCAGCCAAGATGAGGGGGTCTCGACTGAAGCTTTCTTT	CASSQDEGVSTEAFF
TRBV19	13	-	TRBJ1-1	-	TGTGCCAGTAGCTCGGGACGGGGACTTGAAGCTTTCTTT	CASSSGRGLEAFF
TRBV5-4	16	TRBD2	TRBJ2-3	once	TGTGCCAGCAGCGCACGCGGGGGTGGGAACACAGATACGCAGTATTTT	CASSARGGGNTDTQYF
TRBV28	13	-	TRBJ2-5	-	TGTGCCAGCAGTCAGGACAGCCAAGAGACCCAGTACTTC	CASSQDSQETQYF
TRBV12-3/TRBV12-4	13	TRBD1	TRBJ2-1	-	TGTGCCAGCAGTTTACGACAGGGGAATGAGCAGTTCTTC	CASSLRQGNEQFF
TRBV18	15	TRBD2	TRBJ2-1	-	TGTGCCAGCTCTCCGGGACTAGCGGAATACAATGAGCAGTTCTTC	CASSPGLAEYNEQFF
TRBV11-1	11	-	TRBJ2-7	few	TGTGCCAGCAGCTCAAACTACGAGCAGTACTTC	CASSSNYEQYF
TRBV7-2	13	-	TRBJ2-7	-	TGTGCCAGCAGCCACAGAGGGTCGGACGAGCAGTACTTC	CASSHRGSDEQYF
TRBV7-3	14	TRBD1	TRBJ2-1	few	TGTGCCAGCAGCAATTCAGCACAGGGGAATGAGCAGTTCTTC	CASSNSAQGNEQFF
TRBV9	15	TRBD1	TRBJ2-7	-	TGTGCCAGCAGCGCAGCCGGGACAGGGTTCAGCGAGCAGTACTTC	CASSAAGTGFSEQYF
TRBV19	13	TRBD1	TRBJ1-1	-	TGTGCCACCGAAGCACAGGGGGTCACTGAAGCTTTCTTT	CATEAQGVTEAFF
TRBV6-5	14	TRBD1	TRBJ1-5	-	TGTGCCAGCAGTAGCGATAGGGACAGTCAGCCCCAGCATTTT	CASSSDRDSQPQHF
TRBV7-2	13	TRBD1	TRBJ2-1	-	TGTGCCAGCAGCAAACAGGGGGCCGATGAGCAGTTCTTC	CASSKQGADEQFF
TRBV12-3/TRBV12-4	13	-	TRBJ2-2	-	TGTGCCAGCAAAATAGGGAGTACCGGGGAGCTGTTTTTT	CASKIGSTGELFF
TRBV14	13	-	TRBJ1-1	-	TGTGCCAGCAGCCTGGCCGGGGTCACTGAAGCTTTCTTT	CASSLAGVTEAFF
TRBV28	15	-	TRBJ2-7	-	TGTGCCAGCAACCCCTCGTTGGACAGTTACTACGAGCAGTACTTC	CASNPSLDSYYEQYF
TRBV6-1	13	-	TRBJ2-7	-	TGTGCCAGCAGTGAAACGAGGGTAGGGGAGCAGTACTTC	CASSETRVGEQYF
TRBV18	16	-	TRBJ2-3	once	TGTGCCAGCTCACCACGGCTGGGCGCCACCACAGATACGCAGTATTTT	CASSPRLGATTDTQYF
TRBV6-6	16	TRBD1	TRBJ2-2	-	TGTGCCAGCAACTCTAGACAGGGTGTGCATCCCGGGGAGCTGTTTTTT	CASNSRQGVHPGELFF
TRBV12-5	13	-	TRBJ1-2	-	TGTGCTAGTGGTAGTAGGCGGAACTATGGCTACACCTTC	CASGSRRNYGYTF
TRBV20-1	16	TRBD1	TRBJ2-3	-	TGCAGTGCTAGTGGTGGTGCAGGGGGCGGGACAGATACGCAGTATTTT	CSASGGAGGGTDTQYF
TRBV15	14	-	TRBJ2-7	-	TGTGCCACCAGCAGAGACCCCCTTAGCGGAGAGCAGTACTTC	CATSRDPLSGEQYF
TRBV30	13	TRBD1	TRBJ1-2	few	TGTGCCTGGGCCCCGGGAGGGGGCTTCGGCTACACCTTC	CAWAPGGGFGYTF
TRBV7-3	14	-	TRBJ1-2	once	TGTGCCAGCAGCTCGGGGGGCCGGCAACGGGGCTACACCTTC	CASSSGGRQRGYTF
TRBV6-2/TRBV6-3	14	-	TRBJ2-3	-	TGTGCCAGCAGTTACTCGTATCTCACAGATACGCAGTATTTT	CASSYSYLTDTQYF
TRBV7-9	14	-	TRBJ2-7	few	TGTGCCATCGACCATAGAGGGCAGCGGAACGAGCAGTACTTC	CAIDHRGQRNEQYF
TRBV4-3	14	-	TRBJ2-3	-	TGCGCCACCCCACGGGAGTTCTCGACAGATACGCAGTATTTT	CATPREFSTDTQYF
TRBV7-4	18	-	TRBJ1-5	-	TGTGCCAGCAGACCCGACACCCAGGTAGATCGGAGCAATCAGCCCCAGCATTTT	CASRPDTQVDRSNQPQHF
TRBV19	16	TRBD1	TRBJ1-6	-	TGTGCCAGTAGCCACCGGACAGGGCTGGACGGTTCACCCCTCCACTTT	CASSHRTGLDGSPLHF
TRBV7-6	17	TRBD2	TRBJ2-1	-	TGTGCCAGCAGCTTAGTTGCTCGCGGGAGGATAGGCAATGAGCAGTTCTTC	CASSLVARGRIGNEQFF
TRBV7-9	14	TRBD2	TRBJ2-1	once	TGTGCCAGCAGCCTAGCGGGAGGACACAATGAGCAGTTCTTC	CASSLAGGHNEQFF
TRBV7-9	16	TRBD2	TRBJ2-1	-	TGTGCCAGCAGCCCACCGGAGCGGGAGATTATAAATGAGCAGTTCTTC	CASSPPEREIINEQFF
TRBV7-9	15	TRBD1	TRBJ1-2	-	TGTGCCAGCATCCATGGGACAGGGGAGATGTATGGCTACACCTTC	CASIHGTGEMYGYTF
TRBV28	15	-	TRBJ2-4	-	TGTGCCAGCAGTTTTATCCGAGGGGGAAGGGGCATTCAGTACTTC	CASSFIRGGRGIQYF
TRBV5-1	18	TRBD2	TRBJ2-2	-	TGCGCCAGCAGCTTGGGGATGATAGCGGGGCTAAACACCGGGGAGCTGTTTTTT	CASSLGMIAGLNTGELFF
TRBV15	13	-	TRBJ1-2	-	TGTGCCACCAGCAGAGAACGGAACTATGGCTACACCTTC	CATSRERNYGYTF
TRBV24-1	15	TRBD1	TRBJ1-5	-	TGTGCCACCAGTGGCAGGACAGGGGACAATCAGCCCCAGCATTTT	CATSGRTGDNQPQHF